A selection of T cell receptor beta chains follows, all from one sample in a study of T cells of healthy individuals. Each CDR3 protein gets one entry after TCRdb re-called the 5' RACE reads with MiXCR. The table shows 90,000 to 100,000 distinct CDR3 sequences, with under 20% occurring only once. The receptors originated from a human donor in good health. The CDR3 runs from the conserved cysteine through the conserved F or W. The D gene is left open where the match is weak. Clone size, where shown, is once, few, many, or a class for clones that have expanded.

J gene: TRBJ2-5; V gene: TRBV18; clone size: many; D gene: -; CDR3 protein: CASSPNQETQYF; CDR3 DNA: TGTGCCAGCTCACCAAACCAAGAGACCCAGTACTTC
J gene: TRBJ2-2; V gene: TRBV27; clone size: -; D gene: -; CDR3 protein: CASSLFDTGELFF; CDR3 DNA: TGTGCCAGCAGTTTATTCGACACCGGGGAGCTGTTTTTT
J gene: TRBJ1-2; V gene: TRBV6-2/TRBV6-3; clone size: few; D gene: TRBD1; CDR3 protein: CASRTPMTGKYGYTF; CDR3 DNA: TGTGCCAGCAGGACCCCCATGACAGGGAAATACGGCTACACCTTC
J gene: TRBJ1-6; V gene: TRBV7-2; clone size: -; D gene: -; CDR3 protein: CASSLDRTSNSPLHF; CDR3 DNA: TGTGCCAGCAGCTTAGATCGGACATCCAATTCACCCCTCCACTTT
J gene: TRBJ1-2; V gene: TRBV28; clone size: -; D gene: TRBD1; CDR3 protein: CASSSPGQGSGYTF; CDR3 DNA: TGTGCCAGCAGCTCCCCCGGACAGGGTAGTGGCTACACCTTC
J gene: TRBJ2-3; V gene: TRBV20-1; clone size: many; D gene: -; CDR3 protein: CSARNDPMEGLSDTQYF; CDR3 DNA: TGCAGTGCTAGAAACGATCCTATGGAGGGTCTTTCGGATACGCAGTATTTT
J gene: TRBJ2-5; V gene: TRBV6-2/TRBV6-3; clone size: few; D gene: TRBD2; CDR3 protein: CASSYGTSVSETQYF; CDR3 DNA: TGTGCCAGCAGTTACGGTACTAGCGTAAGTGAGACCCAGTACTTC
J gene: TRBJ1-2; V gene: TRBV5-1; clone size: -; D gene: TRBD1; CDR3 protein: CASSLGTGHGYGYTF; CDR3 DNA: TGCGCCAGCAGCTTGGGGACAGGGCATGGCTATGGCTACACCTTC
J gene: TRBJ1-6; V gene: TRBV25-1; clone size: few; D gene: -; CDR3 protein: CASSVGTSPLHF; CDR3 DNA: TGTGCCAGCAGTGTAGGGACCTCACCCCTCCACTTT
J gene: TRBJ2-7; V gene: TRBV28; clone size: -; D gene: TRBD2; CDR3 protein: CASSLPGGSYEQYF; CDR3 DNA: TGTGCCAGCAGTTTACCGGGGGGATCCTACGAGCAGTACTTC
J gene: TRBJ2-1; V gene: TRBV18; clone size: few; D gene: TRBD2; CDR3 protein: CASSPRLAGASRGSEQFF; CDR3 DNA: TGTGCCAGCTCACCTAGACTAGCGGGAGCATCCCGCGGATCCGAGCAGTTCTTC
J gene: TRBJ1-1; V gene: TRBV6-2/TRBV6-3; clone size: -; D gene: -; CDR3 protein: CASSPGFPEAFF; CDR3 DNA: TGTGCCAGCAGTCCCGGCTTTCCTGAAGCTTTCTTT
J gene: TRBJ2-3; V gene: TRBV4-3; clone size: -; D gene: -; CDR3 protein: CASSQGPETDTQYF; CDR3 DNA: TGCGCCAGCAGCCAAGGGCCAGAAACAGATACGCAGTATTTT
J gene: TRBJ2-2; V gene: TRBV11-2; clone size: -; D gene: TRBD2; CDR3 protein: CASSPLPKLAGGSYGELFF; CDR3 DNA: TGTGCCAGCAGCCCGCTCCCGAAACTAGCGGGAGGATCCTACGGGGAGCTGTTTTTT
J gene: TRBJ2-2; V gene: TRBV15; clone size: -; D gene: -; CDR3 protein: CATSSLWRADTGELFF; CDR3 DNA: TGTGCCACCAGCAGTTTGTGGAGGGCGGACACCGGGGAGCTGTTTTTT